One and the same sample provided the 11 T cell receptor beta chains below, sequenced in a study of vaccination and CD4 T cells after COVID-19. Antigens of these TCRs are unknown. Scientists ran DNA taken from cultured CD4+ T cells through the Oncomine TCR Beta short-read assay for sequencing. TCRdb fed the PCR reads into MiXCR, producing one record per CDR3 protein. The repertoire holds over 10,000 distinct CDR3 sequences, with roughly 50% as singletons. Documented treatment: approximately nine-day PBMC culture with coronavirus spike peptide pools or control peptides (ViraFEST assay). The sequenced material came from CD4+ T cells from blood, cultured in vitro. The receptor source for this set is a human donor who had recovered from COVID-19.

This clonotype was counted only a few times. The V and J genes are TRBV20-1 and TRBJ2-5; 15 nucleotides line up with TRBD2. The germline V gene has CDR1 DFQATT and CDR2 SNEGSKA (reference sequence). The V gene end was trimmed by 4 bases and the J gene end by 5 bases; junction bases not matched to a gene: 8. This CDR3 spans 16 amino acids. CDR3 amino acids: CSANRGLAGGTETQYF. The CDR3 DNA reads as TGCAGTGCTAACCGGGGACTAGCGGGAGGAACCGAGACCCAGTACTTC.

V gene TRBV12-3 or TRBV12-4 combines with J gene TRBJ1-2, with 8 bases aligning to TRBD1. After removal of 6 bases from V and 3 bases from J, the junction contained 3 bases not matched to a gene. The CDR3 sequence is 13 residues long. The CDR3 DNA follows: TGTGCCAGCAGGTGGGGACAGGACTATGGCTACACCTTC. Translation: CASRWGQDYGYTF.

There are a few counts of this clonotype. The chain carries TRBV20-1 and TRBJ2-2, with no clear D. Between the trimmed V and J ends, which lost 2 bases and 0 bases, there was a span of 7 bases. The CDR3 is made up of 14 amino acids. CDR1 and CDR2 (germline): DFQATT, SNEGSKA (reference sequence). The DNA of the CDR3 is TGCAGTGCTAGACCCAGAGCGAACACCGGGGAGCTGTTTTTT. Its translation: CSARPRANTGELFF.

There are a few counts of this clonotype. The J gene is TRBJ1-5, the V gene TRBV7-8; 7 bases map to TRBD1. J was trimmed by 1 base and V by 4 bases; bases with no gene match: 7. The V gene's germline CDR1 is SGHVS and CDR2 FQNEAQ. CDR3 length: 16 residues. This CDR3 reads CASSWDRRGSNQPQHF. Written as DNA, the CDR3 is TGTGCCAGCAGCTGGGACAGACGAGGGAGCAATCAGCCCCAGCATTTT.

Concerning this clonotype itself: A much more abundant neighbour one base away suggests this may be a read error. The J gene is TRBJ2-7, the V gene TRBV5-8; D remains ambiguous. The CDR3 is made up of 13 amino acids. The V end was cut by 0 bases, the J end by 3 bases, with 7 bases between. Germline CDR1 is SGHTS and CDR2 is YDEGEE. CDR3 loop: CASSLVGFYEQYF. In DNA, the CDR3 is TGTGCCAGCAGCTTGGTCGGCTTCTACGAGCAGTACTTC.

This sequence joins TRBV20-1 and TRBJ1-2, with a tentative D call TRBD1 (6 bases). The CDR3 runs to 14 residues. The germline V gene has CDR1 DFQATT and CDR2 SNEGSKA (reference sequence). The V and J ends lost 0 bases and 9 bases respectively, with 17 bases between them. The chain's CDR3 is CSAREVRGTLRYTF. As DNA, the CDR3 is TGCAGTGCTAGAGAGGTCAGGGGTACCCTCCGCTACACCTTC.

This rearrangement joins TRBV7-9 to TRBJ2-3; 10 bases map to TRBD1. In germline, CDR1 is SEHNR, CDR2 FQNEAQ (reference sequence). This CDR3 region has 18 residues. J gave up 2 bases and V 3 bases, and 11 bases lay outside the gene matches. The CDR3 region has the DNA TGTGCCAGCAGCTTTCCTGTAGCCGGGACAGGGGTCACAGATACGCAGTATTTT. As protein: CASSFPVAGTGVTDTQYF.

The chain carries TRBV5-1 and TRBJ2-2; 7 positions agree with TRBD2. The germline CDR1 and CDR2 sequences are SGHRS and YFSETQ. Trimming took 9 bases from V and 1 from J; bases not matched to a gene: 9. The CDR3 covers 15 residues. This chain's CDR3 is CATSPLAENTGELFF. In nucleotides, the CDR3 is TGCGCCACCTCCCCCCTAGCGGAGAACACCGGGGAGCTGTTTTTT.

The CDR3 region has the DNA TGCAGTGCTAGTCGGGAGGGCGCCTACAATGAGCAGTTCTTC. Protein product: CSASREGAYNEQFF. The chain combines TRBV20-1 with TRBJ2-1, with TRBD2 matching over 8 bases. The CDR3 is 14 residues long. The ends lost 3 bases at V and 2 bases at J; junction bases unmatched: 3. Germline assignment: CDR1 DFQATT and CDR2 SNEGSKA (reference sequence).

This sequence joins TRBV20-1 and TRBJ2-4; no definite D call. The V and J ends lost 6 bases and 7 bases respectively, with 16 bases between them. Germline CDR1 reads DFQATT; CDR2 reads SNEGSKA (reference sequence). There are 13 residues in the CDR3. CDR3 amino acids: CSASRLAGNIQYF. In nucleotides, the CDR3 is TGCAGTGCCTCACGACTTGCCGGGAACATTCAGTACTTC.

The table lists this clonotype with a few counts. V gene TRBV6-1 combines with J gene TRBJ2-3, with unresolved D. This CDR3 contains 14 residues. Germline CDR1 MNHNS, CDR2 SASEGT. Trimming stripped 8 bases from V and 5 bases from J, with 17 bases between. The CDR3 coding sequence is TGTGCCAGCGTTCGGGCATTTGATAGAGATACGCAGTATTTT. Translated, it gives CASVRAFDRDTQYF.